This T cell receptor (beta chain) was sequenced during a study of blood T cells in healthy people across ages. Ranging in age from about 6 to 90, the donors were healthy Caucasian individuals from Russia. Then a second PCR, running roughly 7 to 11 cycles, was carried out with a sample-barcoded 5' primer and a J-beta primer mix. In TCRdb, the 5' RACE reads were re-called with MiXCR into one record per CDR3 protein. The sample shows 650,000 to 800,000 distinct CDR3 sequences, roughly 44% of them seen only once. General study findings and limits: It was not known whether donors were CMV positive (a possible confounder of expanded clonotype changes). Estimated diversity, derived from one million T cells, was regarded as an underestimate. As age increased, TCR beta diversity per million T cells fell in a roughly linear fashion.

Germline V lookup: CDR1 DFQATT, CDR2 SNEGSKA (reference sequence). The CDR3 spans 13 residues. V lost 4 bases and J lost 4; bases outside the gene matches: 5. As to this clonotype: The antigen remains unidentified.

The sequencing sample was made of blood. V gene TRBV20-1 combines with J gene TRBJ2-7; TRBD1 matches at 9 bases. The TCR sequence derives from a man aged 60-69 years in good health. In DNA, the CDR3 is TGCAGTGCTACCGAGACAGGGGGATACGAGCAGTACTTC. Translated: CSATETGGYEQYF.